The 13 T cell receptor beta chains below come from one sample, sequenced in a study of blood T cell repertoires in COVID-19. The assay was immunoSEQ multiplex PCR, and TCRdb's table has in-frame clones only and misses some. This sample yields nearly 350,000 clones, of which around 91% are seen a single time; around 3.3% belongs to the top ten. Sequencing was carried out using peripheral blood. The receptors originated from a woman between 18 and 30 years old who had recovered from COVID-19.

The CDR3 here is CASSPSGLAGGTDTQYF. The DNA of the CDR3 is TGCGCCAGCAGCCCATCGGGGCTAGCGGGAGGAACAGATACGCAGTATTTT. The rearrangement links TRBV5-1 to TRBJ2-3, with TRBD2 identical over 11 bases. Germline trimming cut 4 bases from V and 3 bases from J; bases unmatched to any gene: 10. Looked up from germline, CDR1 is SGHRS and CDR2 is YFSETQ. This CDR3 spans 17 amino acids.

This chain links TRBV5-4 with TRBJ2-2, with D possibly being TRBD2 (5 bases). Germline CDR1 reads SGHNT; CDR2 reads YYREEE (reference sequence). Deletions cut 6 bases from V and 4 bases from J, with 13 bases between. CDR3 length: 14 amino acids. The CDR3 sequence: CASKVGEGTGELFF. The DNA of the CDR3 is TGTGCCAGCAAGGTGGGAGAAGGCACCGGGGAGCTGTTTTTT.

The rearrangement joins TRBV4-1 to TRBJ2-5, with 7 nucleotides matching TRBD2. The CDR3 length is 14 residues. Germline V gives CDR1 MGHRA, CDR2 YSYEKL. Trimming took 4 bases from V and 5 from J; bases not matched to a gene: 7. The CDR3 protein is CASSPREGWETQYF. CDR3 nucleotide sequence: TGCGCCAGCAGCCCCAGGGAGGGGTGGGAGACCCAGTACTTC.

This clone has more than one count but fewer than ten. The chain carries TRBV7-9 and TRBJ1-1, with TRBD1 as a possible D gene (6 bases). Germline V CDR1 and CDR2: SEHNR, FQNEAQ (reference sequence). V was shortened by 3 bases and J by 4 bases, with 12 bases between the two germline ends. This CDR3 contains 14 residues. CDR3: CASSFTGLGTEAFF. As DNA, the CDR3 is TGTGCCAGCAGCTTTACAGGGTTGGGCACTGAAGCTTTCTTT. Together with reference TRBV7-9 and TRBJ1-1, the CDR3 gives the full variable domain: DTGVSQNPRHKITKRGQNVTFRCDPISEHNRLYWYRQTLGQGPEFLTYFQNEAQLEKSRLLSDRFSAERPKGSFSTLEIQRTEQGDSAMYLCASSFTGLGTEAFFGQGTRLTVV.

The V gene is TRBV11-3, the J gene TRBJ1-2; D gene ambiguous. The germline V gene encodes CDR1 SGHNT and CDR2 YENEEA. The CDR3 consists of 12 residues. The V end was cut by 3 bases, the J end by 4 bases, with 6 bases between. The CDR3 DNA follows: TGTGCCAGCAGCTTGTCCTCCTATGGCTACACCTTC. The encoded protein is CASSLSSYGYTF.

This CDR3 is CASSRYTSGTYNEQFF. CDR3 in DNA: TGTGCCAGCTCACGCTATACTAGCGGGACCTACAATGAGCAGTTCTTC. J is TRBJ2-1 and V is TRBV18; 10 bases align to TRBD2. Germline V lookup: CDR1 KGHSH, CDR2 LQKENI. This CDR3 contains 16 residues. J was trimmed by 2 bases and V by 4 bases; bases with no gene match: 5.

The rearrangement links TRBV30 to TRBJ1-5; 7 positions match TRBD1. Germline V gene sequence: CDR1 GTSNPN, CDR2 SVGIG (reference sequence). Trimming cost V 0 bases and J 10 bases; bases outside gene matches: 6. The CDR3 sequence is 13 residues long. This chain's CDR3 is CAWSVGQGDPQHF. The DNA for the CDR3 is TGTGCCTGGAGTGTGGGGCAGGGGGATCCCCAGCATTTT.

The V gene is TRBV6-2 or TRBV6-3, the J gene TRBJ1-1, with TRBD1 as a possible D gene (6 bases). The V and J ends lost 4 bases and 3 bases respectively, with 15 bases between them. This CDR3 is built from 15 residues. Germline values: CDR1 MNHEY, CDR2 SVGEGT. For the CDR3, the DNA is TGTGCCAGCAGTTTTACTCGGGGGGCACACACTGAAGCTTTCTTT. Protein product: CASSFTRGAHTEAFF.

Written as DNA, the CDR3 is TGTGCCATAGCGGGACACGGTCCCAACTATGGCTACACCTTC. It specifies CAIAGHGPNYGYTF. V and J are TRBV10-3 and TRBJ1-2; the D gene is possibly TRBD1 (6 bases). CDR1 ENHRY and CDR2 SYGVKD come from the germline V gene. Trimming took off 9 bases at V and 2 bases at J, with 16 bases between the two ends. The CDR3 extends over 14 amino acids.

The V call is TRBV5-5, the J call TRBJ1-1; TRBD1 is a possible D gene (6 bases). Between the trimmed V and J ends, which lost 6 bases and 1 base, there was a span of 10 bases. CDR1 and CDR2 (germline): SGHKS, YYEKEE (reference sequence). The CDR3 has 13 residues. In DNA, the CDR3 is TGTGCCAGCAACGTCAGGGGGAACACTGAAGCTTTCTTT. Translated: CASNVRGNTEAFF.

This chain joins TRBV5-4 and TRBJ2-5, with unresolved D. The CDR3 consists of 13 residues. Trimming stripped 1 base from V and 0 bases from J, with 4 bases between. Germline V gives CDR1 SGHNT, CDR2 YYREEE (reference sequence). DNA of the CDR3: TGTGCCAGCAGCTTGTATGACCAAGAGACCCAGTACTTC. Translation gives CASSLYDQETQYF.

The V and J genes are TRBV5-4 and TRBJ1-1; D remains ambiguous. The CDR3 contains 15 residues. CDR1 SGHNT and CDR2 YYREEE come from the germline V gene (reference sequence). The V end was cut by 4 bases, the J end by 5 bases, with 18 bases between. The CDR3 nucleotides read TGTGCCAGCAGCGGCGGGCCTCGGGAAAATACTGAAGCTTTCTTT. Protein: CASSGGPRENTEAFF.

This clone was found once. V and J are TRBV29-1 and TRBJ1-1; D gene unclear. V shed 8 bases and J shed 3 bases, with 13 bases lying between them. CDR3 length: 12 residues. CDR1 and CDR2 (germline): SQVTM, ANQGSEA. The CDR3 sequence is CSISAGHTEAFF. CDR3 bases: TGCAGCATAAGTGCGGGCCACACTGAAGCTTTCTTT.